The source of this T cell receptor beta chain is a study of PD-1 blockade in mismatch repair-deficient tumors. Note on this clone: Its cognate antigen is unknown.

TCRdb's table, derived via immunoSEQ multiplex PCR, lists solely in-frame clones and lacks some. The sample contains about 49,000 clones, 77% of which appear only once. Mismatch repair deficiency was confirmed in all patients, by PCR or immunohistochemistry. TCR sequencing covered three patients who responded to pembrolizumab. This CDR3 region has 15 residues. V gave up 2 bases and J gave up 5 bases, with 12 bases separating them. Germline CDR1 is KGHSH and CDR2 is LQKENI. Study-wide results and caveats: Tumor-resident clones, often absent from pretreatment blood, expanded after pembrolizumab and then contracted.

This specimen consisted of PBMCs, obtained before pembrolizumab treatment. The TCR comes from an adult with mismatch repair-deficient cancer. The chain couples TRBV18 to TRBJ2-2, with TRBD1 as a possible D gene (6 bases). The CDR3 nucleotides are TGTGCCAGCTCACCAGGGACACCTGGGACCGGGGAGCTGTTTTTT. This encodes CASSPGTPGTGELFF. The variable domain in full, completed from reference TRBV18 and TRBJ2-2, reads NAGVMQNPRHLVRRRGQEARLRCSPMKGHSHVYWYRQLPEEGLKFMVYLQKENIIDESGMPKERFSAEFPKEGPSILRIQQVVRGDSAAYFCASSPGTPGTGELFFGEGSRLTVL.